The 18 T cell receptor beta chains given below trace back to one sample, sequenced in a study of prognosis after radiotherapy for stage I lung cancer. Amplification of the TCR beta CDR3 (from genomic DNA) was done by two-round multiplex PCR. The use of primers specific to each TRBV and TRBJ gene characterized first-round PCR. TCRdb analysed the multiplex PCR reads with MiXCR anew, one entry per CDR3 protein. The table shows 20,000 to 25,000 distinct CDR3 sequences, with about 40% occurring only once. Here the sequenced sample was PBMCs, taken before or after stereotactic body radiation therapy (not recorded which). All receptors come from a donor aged 50 or older with non-small cell lung cancer.

The CDR3 bases are TGTGCCACCATCGTGCAGGGGTCTGGAAACACCATATATTTT. It codes for CATIVQGSGNTIYF. J is TRBJ1-3 and V is TRBV12-3 or TRBV12-4; D may be TRBD1 (6 bases). Trimming took off 10 bases at V and 1 base at J, with 14 bases between the two ends. CDR3 length equals 14 residues.

Details on this clonotype: The likely explanation is a read error, given a far larger clone one base away. The J gene is TRBJ2-7, the V gene TRBV12-3 or TRBV12-4, with D perhaps matching TRBD1 (6 bases). CDR3 size: 14 residues. CDR3 sequence (DNA): TGTGCCAGCAGTTTTGGGGGCAACGCAGATACGAAGTATTTT. Its translation: CASSFGGNADTKYF.

In its sample, this clonotype was seen many times. This chain joins TRBV6-2 or TRBV6-3 and TRBJ1-5, with D possibly being TRBD1 (6 bases). The CDR3 runs to 17 residues. Germline V gene data show CDR1 as MNHEY and CDR2 as SVGEGT. V was shortened by 2 bases and J by 1 base, with 15 bases between the two germline ends. The CDR3 loop reads CASSYKGGTGSNQPQHF. The CDR3 DNA reads as TGTGCCAGCAGTTACAAGGGGGGGACTGGGAGCAATCAGCCCCAGCATTTT.

This chain uses TRBV27 with TRBJ1-3; no clear D. CDR3 length equals 13 residues. The V gene lost 5 bases and the J gene lost 4 bases, with 9 bases spanning the gap. Germline V gives CDR1 MNHEY, CDR2 SMNVEV (reference sequence). In DNA, the CDR3 is TGTGCCAGCAGTCGACATGGAGGAAACACCATATATTTT. Protein: CASSRHGGNTIYF.

This clonotype was seen at least ten times. This chain joins TRBV11-2 and TRBJ2-5, with D possibly matching TRBD1 (6 bases). From germline, CDR1 is SGHAT and CDR2 FQNNGV. This CDR3 comprises 14 residues. Trimming removed 5 bases from V and 5 bases from J, with 15 bases in between. The CDR3 nucleotides read TGTGCCAGCAGCCCCGGCGTGAGGGGGGAGACCCAGTACTTC. The encoded protein is CASSPGVRGETQYF. Combining the CDR3 with reference TRBV11-2 and TRBJ2-5 gives the whole variable domain EAGVAQSPRYKIIEKRQSVAFWCNPISGHATLYWYQQILGQGPKLLIQFQNNGVVDDSQLPKDRFSAERLKGVDSTLKIQPAKLEDSAVYLCASSPGVRGETQYFGPGTRLLVL.

V usage is TRBV5-1 and J usage is TRBJ2-1; D is tentatively TRBD1 or TRBD2 (5 bases each). The V gene lost 2 bases and the J gene lost 1 base, with 10 bases spanning the gap. The CDR3 runs to 15 residues. Germline CDR1 is SGHRS and CDR2 is YFSETQ. The DNA for the CDR3 is TGCGCCAGCAGCTTTCGGGACGTGTCCTACAATGAGCAGTTCTTC. Amino acids: CASSFRDVSYNEQFF.

The table lists this clonotype with many counts. Written as DNA, the CDR3 is TGTGCCAGCAGCAGAGATTTAGGCCCAGATACGCAGTATTTT. Translating gives CASSRDLGPDTQYF. V usage is TRBV9 and J usage is TRBJ2-3; no firm D call. Germline CDR1 reads SGDLS; CDR2 reads YYNGEE. The germline V and J ends were trimmed by 4 bases and 4 bases, with 13 bases remaining between them. This CDR3 spans 14 amino acids.

This clonotype was counted once. CDR3: CSAKRTGHINQPQHF. The CDR3, as DNA: TGCAGTGCTAAAAGGACAGGCCACATCAATCAGCCCCAGCATTTT. The chain joins TRBV20-1 to TRBJ1-5, with TRBD1 identical over 7 bases. The V gene end was trimmed by 4 bases and the J gene end by 3 bases; junction bases not matched to a gene: 9. Germline lookup yields CDR1 DFQATT and CDR2 SNEGSKA (reference sequence). The CDR3 covers 15 residues.

Written as DNA, the CDR3 is TGTGCCAGCTCTCGTGGCCTGCTAGAGACCCAGTACTTC. This encodes CASSRGLLETQYF. The chain recombines TRBV18 with TRBJ2-5; no clear D. Looked up from germline, CDR1 is KGHSH and CDR2 is LQKENI. This CDR3 region has 13 residues. The V gene lost 6 bases and the J gene lost 4 bases, with 12 bases spanning the gap. Full variable domain (outside the CDR3, taken from reference TRBV18 and TRBJ2-5): NAGVMQNPRHLVRRRGQEARLRCSPMKGHSHVYWYRQLPEEGLKFMVYLQKENIIDESGMPKERFSAEFPKEGPSILRIQQVVRGDSAAYFCASSRGLLETQYFGPGTRLLVL.

As for this clonotype: A far larger clone is a single base away, which makes a read error likely. The chain links TRBV6-5 to TRBJ2-1; 9 positions match TRBD2. The V gene's germline CDR1 is MNHEY and CDR2 SVGAGI. The CDR3 runs to 15 residues. Trimming took 8 bases from V and 5 from J; bases not matched to a gene: 10. CDR3 DNA sequence: TGTGCCAGCGGGTTGGAGACTAGCGGCAACAATGAGCAGTTCTTC. Translation gives CASGLETSGNNEQFF.

To note about this clonotype: This sequence may be a read error, since a much larger clone differs from it by one base. The chain has TRBV18 and TRBJ2-1, with a tentative D call TRBD2 (6 bases). This CDR3 is 14 amino acids long. Per the germline V gene, CDR1 is KGHSH and CDR2 is LQKENI. CDR3 region: CASSPGTGYDEQFF. The CDR3 coding sequence is TGTGCCAGCTCACCCGGGACTGGCTACGATGAGCAGTTCTTC.

This clonotype came up once. The chain links TRBV6-2 or TRBV6-3 to TRBJ1-6; perhaps TRBD1 as D (6 bases). Germline values: CDR1 MNHEY, CDR2 SVGEGT. The CDR3 sequence is 17 residues long. V was clipped by 6 bases and J by 6 bases, with 21 bases between them. CDR3: CASSHLDSLFVNSPLHF. The CDR3, as DNA: TGTGCCAGCAGCCATCTGGACAGCCTTTTTGTTAATTCACCCCTCCACTTT.

The chain carries TRBV3-1 and TRBJ2-5; D remains ambiguous. This CDR3 is 15 amino acids long. Germline-derived CDR1 and CDR2 are LGHDT and YNNKEL (reference sequence). Between the trimmed V and J ends, which lost 1 base and 4 bases, there was a span of 13 bases. The CDR3 loop is CASSQVTVWVETQYF. In nucleotides, the CDR3 is TGTGCCAGCAGCCAAGTTACGGTATGGGTAGAGACCCAGTACTTC.

This clonotype was observed a handful of times. A far larger clone is just one base off, so this is likely a read error. J is TRBJ1-5 and V is TRBV7-2, with D possibly matching TRBD1 (6 bases). The CDR3 has 15 residues. The V gene lost 7 bases and the J gene lost 0 bases, with 13 bases spanning the gap. CDR1 SGHTA and CDR2 FQGNSA come from the germline V gene. The CDR3 here is CASILRGTSNQPQHF. The CDR3 DNA reads as TGTGCCAGCATCCTGAGGGGGACTAGCAATCAGCCCCAGCATTTT.

The genes are TRBV7-9 and TRBJ1-2; D gene uncertain. V lost 5 bases to trimming and J lost 3 bases, with 13 bases between them. This CDR3 comprises 14 residues. Per the germline V gene, CDR1 is SEHNR and CDR2 is FQNEAQ (reference sequence). CDR3 DNA: TGTGCCAGCAGCCAGACCGGGAGATACTATGGCTACACCTTC. Its translation is CASSQTGRYYGYTF.

This rearrangement joins TRBV12-3 or TRBV12-4 to TRBJ2-1; D is possibly TRBD1 or TRBD2 (5 bases each). Trimming cost V 5 bases and J 9 bases, with 23 bases left between them. The CDR3 is 16 amino acids. The CDR3 bases are TGTGCCAGCAGTCCTCGTGGGGGAACGGTAGTATGTGAGCAGTTCTTC. This encodes CASSPRGGTVVCEQFF.

This clonotype was seen more than once but under ten times. The J gene is TRBJ2-3, the V gene TRBV20-1; TRBD2 matches 7 bases. Per the germline V gene, CDR1 is DFQATT and CDR2 is SNEGSKA (reference sequence). The length of the CDR3 is 16 residues. The junction had 10 bases not matched to a gene; V was cut back by 2 bases and J by 2 bases. The CDR3 coding sequence is TGCAGTGCTAGATTCGCTAGCGGAGCTACCACAGATACGCAGTATTTT. Protein sequence: CSARFASGATTDTQYF.

This clonotype was seen a single time. Given a much more abundant clone one base away, this may be a read error. The J gene is TRBJ2-7, the V gene TRBV2; D gene uncertain. Germline V gene data show CDR1 as SNHLY and CDR2 as FYNNEI. This CDR3 comprises 12 residues. As DNA, the CDR3 is TGTGCCAGCATCGCCGTCTCCTACGGGCAGTACTTC. Its translation: CASIAVSYGQYF.